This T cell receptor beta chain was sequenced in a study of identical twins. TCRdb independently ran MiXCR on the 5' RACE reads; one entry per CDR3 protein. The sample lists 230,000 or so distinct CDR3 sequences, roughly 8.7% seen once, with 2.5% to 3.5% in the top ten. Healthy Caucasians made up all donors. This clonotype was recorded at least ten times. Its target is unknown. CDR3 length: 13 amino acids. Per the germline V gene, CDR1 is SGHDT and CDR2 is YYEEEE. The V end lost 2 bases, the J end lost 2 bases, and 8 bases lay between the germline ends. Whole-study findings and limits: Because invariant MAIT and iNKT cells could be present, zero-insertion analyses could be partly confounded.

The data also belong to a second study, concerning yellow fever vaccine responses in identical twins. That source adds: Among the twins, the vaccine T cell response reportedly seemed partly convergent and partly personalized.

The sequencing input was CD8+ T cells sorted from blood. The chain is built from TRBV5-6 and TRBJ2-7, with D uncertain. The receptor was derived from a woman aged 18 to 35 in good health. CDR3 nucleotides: TGTGCCAGCAGCTTTTCTACCGCCTACGAGCAGTACTTC. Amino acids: CASSFSTAYEQYF.